This T cell receptor beta chain was observed in a study of blood T cell repertoires in COVID-19. Only in-frame clones appear in the TCRdb table, and some are missing; sequencing was by immunoSEQ multiplex PCR. The repertoire consists of some 170,000 clones, with around 80% occurring once and the leading ten covering roughly 17%. Germline CDR1 SGHVS, CDR2 FNYEAQ. Trimming took off 5 bases at V and 1 base at J, with 12 bases between the two ends. The CDR3 consists of 15 residues. The study recruited people aged about 18 to 90 years across under 25 US areas. Assignments of participants to cohorts depended upon their own reported clinical history.

The sequencing sample was made of PBMCs or T cells enriched from blood (not recorded which). The chain employs TRBV7-6 and TRBJ1-5; perhaps TRBD1 as D (6 bases). The origin of this receptor is a woman aged 45-65 years who had recovered from COVID-19. The CDR3 sequence is CASSPAGVSNQPQHF. DNA for the CDR3: TGTGCCAGCAGCCCGGCAGGGGTAAGCAATCAGCCCCAGCATTTT.